These 25 T cell receptor beta chains came from one sample sequenced in a study of blood T cell repertoires in COVID-19. Produced via immunoSEQ multiplex PCR; TCRdb's table is partial and in-frame only. Of over 85,000 clones listed, nearly 90% were seen once; the top ten hold around 5.1%. Sequencing was done on a sample of peripheral blood. The receptors stem from a human donor in a cohort sampled during active COVID-19.

The chain recombines TRBV5-8 with TRBJ2-7; D call uncertain. Germline V gene lookup returns CDR1 SGHTS and CDR2 YDEGEE. The CDR3 runs to 12 residues. With 6 bases removed from V and 0 bases from J, the gap between germline ends came to 7 bases. Here the CDR3 DNA reads TGTGCCAGCACCGCCTACTCCTACGAGCAGTACTTC. It is translated as CASTAYSYEQYF.

This rearrangement joins TRBV11-3 to TRBJ2-1; D is possibly TRBD1 (7 bases). Trimming pared 5 bases from V and 8 bases from J, leaving 10 bases between. In germline, CDR1 is SGHNT, CDR2 YENEEA. This CDR3 comprises 12 residues. This chain's CDR3 is CASSQGGHEQFF. As DNA, the CDR3 is TGTGCCAGCAGCCAGGGGGGCCATGAGCAGTTCTTC.

The gene calls are TRBV27 and TRBJ1-3; D possibly corresponds to TRBD1 (5 bases). The CDR3 runs to 15 residues. Per the germline V gene, CDR1 is MNHEY and CDR2 is SMNVEV (reference sequence). V lost 5 bases to trimming and J lost 3 bases, with 14 bases between them. CDR3 amino acids: CASSAERGGGNTIYF. The CDR3 region has the DNA TGTGCCAGCAGTGCTGAAAGGGGAGGTGGAAACACCATATATTTT.

The gene calls are TRBV6-2 or TRBV6-3 and TRBJ1-5; D possibly corresponds to TRBD1 (5 bases). The V and J ends lost 2 bases and 4 bases respectively, with 6 bases between them. CDR3 length equals 13 residues. Germline loops: CDR1 MNHEY, CDR2 SVGEGT. The CDR3 is CASSYRGNQPQHF. The CDR3, as DNA: TGTGCCAGCAGTTACCGGGGGAATCAGCCCCAGCATTTT.

The V and J genes are TRBV25-1 and TRBJ2-2, with 9 bases matching TRBD1. Looked up from germline, CDR1 is MGHDK and CDR2 is SYGVNS. CDR3 length: 16 amino acids. J was trimmed by 4 bases and V by 2 bases; bases with no gene match: 5. CDR3 protein: CASSENRGRGTGELFF. CDR3 DNA sequence: TGTGCCAGCAGTGAAAACAGGGGGCGAGGCACCGGGGAGCTGTTTTTT.

The V and J genes are TRBV28 and TRBJ1-1; 11 nucleotides line up with TRBD1. The germline V gene encodes CDR1 MDHEN and CDR2 SYDVKM. The CDR3 is 16 amino acids. With V trimmed by 1 base and J by 10 bases, 11 bases remained unmatched. The chain's CDR3 is CASSLSGTGGLGRAFF. CDR3 coding DNA: TGTGCCAGCAGTTTATCCGGGACAGGGGGTTTGGGTCGAGCTTTCTTT.

The J gene is TRBJ2-3, the V gene TRBV6-4; 7 bases line up with TRBD2. The CDR3 is made up of 15 amino acids. Trimming removed 5 bases from V and 3 bases from J; junction bases left unmatched: 8. Per the germline V gene, CDR1 is MRHNA and CDR2 is SNTAGT. CDR3: CASSSLPGGTDTQYF. As DNA, the CDR3 is TGTGCCAGCAGTTCCCTCCCGGGGGGAACAGATACGCAGTATTTT.

In nucleotides, the CDR3 is TGCGCCAGCAGCTTGGGGCGGGCAGAGCAGTTCTTC. As protein: CASSLGRAEQFF. The gene calls are TRBV5-1 and TRBJ2-1, with a possible D match to TRBD2 (5 bases). Per the germline V gene, CDR1 is SGHRS and CDR2 is YFSETQ. V lost 0 bases, J lost 10 bases, and 8 bases lay in between. The CDR3 contains 12 residues.

The V call is TRBV19, the J call TRBJ2-5; 8 bases match TRBD1. Germline V CDR1 and CDR2: LNHDA, SQIVND (reference sequence). There are 13 residues in the CDR3. V dropped 4 bases and J dropped 10; count of bases not matched to a gene: 8. The CDR3 nucleotides are TGTGCCAGTAGTACCGGACAGGGCCTGGGCCAGTACTTC. Residues: CASSTGQGLGQYF.

The rearrangement uses TRBV5-1 and TRBJ2-5; 8 bases are shared with TRBD2. Germline loops: CDR1 SGHRS, CDR2 YFSETQ. V lost 1 base and J lost 2; bases outside the gene matches: 7. This CDR3 spans 16 amino acids. The DNA of the CDR3 is TGCGCCAGCAGCTTGAACCCAGCGGGAGCACAAGAGACCCAGTACTTC. This translates into CASSLNPAGAQETQYF.

V is TRBV5-3 and J is TRBJ2-3, with D perhaps TRBD1 (6 bases). TRBV5-3 is sorted into the ORF group, with uncertain function. The CDR3 is made up of 14 amino acids. With 5 bases removed from V and 2 bases from J, the gap between germline ends came to 12 bases. The CDR3 DNA reads as TGTGCCAGAAGAGGGGACAACACCACAGATACGCAGTATTTT. This encodes CARRGDNTTDTQYF.

The CDR3 reads CASSLAIGEGTEAFF. For the CDR3, the DNA is TGTGCCAGCAGCTTAGCAATCGGGGAGGGCACTGAAGCTTTCTTT. The chain carries TRBV11-2 and TRBJ1-1; the D is unclear. V lost 1 base and J 4 bases, leaving 13 bases between the germline ends. Germline CDR1 is SGHAT and CDR2 is FQNNGV. The length of the CDR3 is 15 residues.

This chain links TRBV18 with TRBJ2-1; D is unclear. Germline-derived CDR1 and CDR2 are KGHSH and LQKENI. This CDR3 spans 15 amino acids. Trimming pared 1 base from V and 4 bases from J, leaving 11 bases between. In nucleotides, the CDR3 is TGTGCCAGCTCACCACGGGCAGATACTTACAATGAGCAGTTCTTC. Amino acid sequence: CASSPRADTYNEQFF. Supplemented by reference TRBV18 and TRBJ2-1, the full variable domain reads NAGVMQNPRHLVRRRGQEARLRCSPMKGHSHVYWYRQLPEEGLKFMVYLQKENIIDESGMPKERFSAEFPKEGPSILRIQQVVRGDSAAYFCASSPRADTYNEQFFGPGTRLTVL.

V and J are TRBV2 and TRBJ1-1; 8 bases agree with TRBD1. This CDR3 has 14 amino acids. V lost 6 bases and J lost 4; bases outside the gene matches: 7. Germline values: CDR1 SNHLY, CDR2 FYNNEI. The CDR3 protein is CASRAATGGTEAFF. Here the CDR3 DNA reads TGTGCCAGCAGAGCCGCAACAGGGGGCACTGAAGCTTTCTTT.

Worth noting for this clone: This clone may be a read error of a much larger clone one base away. The rearrangement links TRBV7-2 to TRBJ1-1, with D possibly TRBD1 on 6 matching bases. This CDR3 spans 13 amino acids. Deletions cut 4 bases from V and 0 bases from J, with 6 bases between. Germline CDR1 SGHTA, CDR2 FQGNSA. CDR3 amino acids: CASSWTVNTEAFF. The CDR3 nucleotides are TGTGCCAGCAGCTGGACAGTGAACACTGAAGCTTTCTTT.

Comment on this clone: This sample includes further DNA sequences coding for the same CDR3. V and J are TRBV5-1 and TRBJ1-1; TRBD1 might be the D (6 bases). The CDR3 has 14 amino acids. Germline-derived CDR1 and CDR2 are SGHRS and YFSETQ. V lost 3 bases, J lost 1 base, and 10 bases lay in between. CDR3 coding DNA: TGCGCCAGCAGCTCAGGACAGCCGAACACTGAAGCTTTCTTT. This translates into CASSSGQPNTEAFF.

This rearrangement joins TRBV29-1 to TRBJ2-1; the match to TRBD2 covers 7 bases. Germline loops: CDR1 SQVTM, CDR2 ANQGSEA. The CDR3 totals 19 residues. Trimming removed 4 bases from V and 3 bases from J; junction bases left unmatched: 21. CDR3 bases: TGCAGCGTTGGAGGAAGGAGTCTAGCGGACCCGAGGGGCTACAATGAGCAGTTCTTC. This sequence encodes CSVGGRSLADPRGYNEQFF.

The chain has TRBV24-1 and TRBJ2-5, with D maybe TRBD2 (6 bases). The V end lost 9 bases, the J end lost 5 bases, and 15 bases lay between the germline ends. The germline V gene has CDR1 KGHDR and CDR2 SFDVKD. The CDR3 runs to 13 residues. CDR3 in amino acids: CATPGPSGETQYF. DNA for the CDR3: TGTGCCACCCCCGGGCCCAGCGGGGAGACCCAGTACTTC.

This clone showed up just once. The rearrangement joins TRBV6-6 to TRBJ2-1; weak D call: TRBD1 (6 bases). Deletions cut 7 bases from V and 0 bases from J, with 13 bases between. The CDR3 is made up of 15 amino acids. The germline V gene has CDR1 MNHNY and CDR2 SVGAGI (reference sequence). The CDR3 nucleotides read TGTGCCAGCACCCTAGACAGGAGCTCCTACAATGAGCAGTTCTTC. Translated: CASTLDRSSYNEQFF.

The chain uses TRBV7-2 and TRBJ2-7, with 8 nucleotides matching TRBD2. Losses at the gene ends were 5 bases for V and 4 bases for J; bases not matched to a gene: 13. CDR3 length: 16 amino acids. Germline CDR1 and CDR2: SGHTA and FQGNSA. In nucleotides, the CDR3 is TGTGCCAGCAGCCCCGGCCGGGTGCCGGGAGGGTACGAGCAGTACTTC. Protein sequence: CASSPGRVPGGYEQYF.

The chain combines TRBV28 with TRBJ2-5; 7 bases align to TRBD1. The CDR3 is 13 residues long. Germline assignment: CDR1 MDHEN and CDR2 SYDVKM. V lost 6 bases, J lost 5 bases, and 6 bases stayed unmatched. The CDR3 DNA sequence: TGTGCCAGCAGCCGACAGGGCTTGGAGACCCAGTACTTC. The encoded protein is CASSRQGLETQYF.

V and J are TRBV11-2 and TRBJ2-5; D might be TRBD2 (6 bases). This CDR3 has 14 residues. V lost 5 bases and J 1 base, leaving 11 bases between the germline ends. Germline V lookup: CDR1 SGHAT, CDR2 FQNNGV. This chain's CDR3 is CASSPGDLQETQYF. The CDR3 DNA reads TGTGCCAGCAGCCCGGGGGACCTCCAAGAGACCCAGTACTTC.

The chain carries TRBV9 and TRBJ1-2; 7 bases are a match to TRBD1. Germline V gene data show CDR1 as SGDLS and CDR2 as YYNGEE. Trimming removed 2 bases from V and 7 bases from J; junction bases left unmatched: 14. The CDR3 runs to 16 residues. The DNA of the CDR3 is TGTGCCAGCAGCGTCAACTCCGACAGGGTCGGGAGTGGCTACACCTTC. Its protein is CASSVNSDRVGSGYTF.

The chain carries TRBV11-3 and TRBJ2-1, with D possibly being TRBD2 (6 bases). The CDR3 has 17 residues. The V gene lost 0 bases and the J gene lost 0 bases, with 12 bases spanning the gap. The germline V gene has CDR1 SGHNT and CDR2 YENEEA. Here the CDR3 reads CASSLEGRGYSYNEQFF. In DNA, the CDR3 is TGTGCCAGCAGCTTAGAAGGACGGGGGTACTCCTACAATGAGCAGTTCTTC.

This clone was detected a few times. The chain links TRBV6-2 or TRBV6-3 to TRBJ2-7, with D possibly being TRBD1 (6 bases). The V gene lost 4 bases and the J gene lost 6 bases, with 10 bases spanning the gap. Germline V gene data show CDR1 as MNHEY and CDR2 as SVGEGT. The CDR3 totals 12 residues. DNA for the CDR3: TGTGCCAGCAGTTTGGACAGCTCCGAGCAGTACTTC. Protein product: CASSLDSSEQYF.